The 32 T cell receptor beta chains presented below share a single source sample, sequenced in a study of cytomegalovirus exposure and HLA in healthy donors. The PCR had 60 Vbeta and 13 Jbeta primers. TCRdb's copy holds only in-frame clones and misses some; the assay was immunoSEQ multiplex PCR. The table records 130,000 or so clones, about 81% of them present only once. Sequenced: PBMCs. The receptor set was obtained from a woman aged 50 to 65 in good health and CMV-seropositive.

This clone appeared a single time. A read error is likely, as this CDR3 ends without the conserved phenylalanine or tryptophan. Because the CDR3's place on the DNA is in doubt, the DNA is left out and the CDR3 is given as listed by TCRdb. The CDR3 loop reads CASSLGDREPTNAPTT. The chain uses TRBV5-6 and TRBJ2-6; whether TRBD1, the table's D call, matches the DNA was not checked. The CDR3 spans 16 residues, counting both ends. Per the germline V gene, CDR1 is SGHDT and CDR2 is YYEEEE.

The V gene is TRBV15, the J gene TRBJ2-1, with 10 bases identical to TRBD1. The CDR3 runs to 15 residues. The germline CDR1 and CDR2 sequences are LNHNV and YYDKDF (reference sequence). V dropped 1 base and J dropped 3; count of bases not matched to a gene: 0. Here the CDR3 DNA reads TGTGCCACCAGCAGAGGGACAGGGGGCTACAATGAGCAGTTCTTC. Amino acids: CATSRGTGGYNEQFF.

The gene calls are TRBV11-2 and TRBJ1-1; the D is unclear. Germline CDR1 is SGHAT and CDR2 is FQNNGV. Trimming removed 0 bases at V and 5 bases at J, with 13 bases between. The CDR3 runs to 15 residues. In DNA, the CDR3 is TGTGCCAGCAGCTTAGAACCGGGGAGGAAAACTGAAGCTTTCTTT. Its translation: CASSLEPGRKTEAFF.

The rearrangement links TRBV28 to TRBJ2-7; TRBD2 matches at 8 bases. CDR3 size: 17 residues. Looked up from germline, CDR1 is MDHEN and CDR2 is SYDVKM. The J segment lost 0 bases and the V segment lost 6 bases, leaving 13 bases of the junction unmatched. The CDR3 nucleotides are TGTGCCAGCAGCCCCCCACGGGCTAGCGGGCTCTCCTACGAGCAGTACTTC. Its translation is CASSPPRASGLSYEQYF.

The rearrangement joins TRBV5-4 to TRBJ1-1; D is uncertain. The CDR3 has 12 residues. Germline CDR1 is SGHNT and CDR2 is YYREEE (reference sequence). V was cut by 3 bases and J by 2 bases, with 5 bases left in between. The CDR3 here is CASSYRNTEAFF. Here the CDR3 DNA reads TGTGCCAGCAGCTACAGAAACACTGAAGCTTTCTTT.

V and J are TRBV10-3 and TRBJ2-5; TRBD1 aligns across 7 bases. CDR1 and CDR2 from the germline V gene are ENHRY and SYGVKD. V was pared by 8 bases and J by 2 bases, with 5 bases of the junction left unmatched. CDR3 length equals 13 residues. The CDR3 region has the DNA TGTGCCATCGGTAACAGGGGTCAAGAGACCCAGTACTTC. It encodes CAIGNRGQETQYF.

The chain has TRBV28 and TRBJ1-3, with D maybe TRBD1 (6 bases). This CDR3 spans 14 amino acids. Trimming pared 4 bases from V and 4 bases from J, leaving 11 bases between. Germline-derived CDR1 and CDR2 are MDHEN and SYDVKM. CDR3 loop: CASSSAGDGNTIYF. CDR3 sequence (DNA): TGTGCCAGCAGTTCCGCAGGGGACGGAAACACCATATATTTT.

This chain joins TRBV2 and TRBJ2-7; possible D gene TRBD1, 6 bases. Trimming pared 4 bases from V and 4 bases from J, leaving 11 bases between. CDR1 and CDR2 from the germline V gene are SNHLY and FYNNEI. The CDR3 runs 13 residues. The CDR3 reads CASSGTVAYEQYF. The DNA of the CDR3 is TGTGCCAGCAGTGGGACAGTTGCTTACGAGCAGTACTTC.

The chain uses TRBV2 and TRBJ1-2; TRBD1 aligns across 7 bases. The CDR3 spans 16 residues. In germline, CDR1 is SNHLY, CDR2 FYNNEI. V lost 6 bases, J lost 3 bases, and 13 bases stayed unmatched. CDR3 coding DNA: TGTGCCAGCAGGGATCCCCTTATCAGGGGGGACTATGGCTACACCTTC. It encodes CASRDPLIRGDYGYTF.

The chain joins TRBV10-2 to TRBJ1-3; unclear D gene. The ends were cut back, 8 bases at V and 0 bases at J, with 14 bases in the middle. Germline V gives CDR1 WSHSY, CDR2 SAAADI. The CDR3 has 15 amino acids. CDR3 residues: CASHSSTSSGNTIYF. Written as DNA, the CDR3 is TGCGCCAGCCACAGCTCAACCTCCTCTGGAAACACCATATATTTT.

V gene TRBV28 combines with J gene TRBJ1-2; maybe TRBD1 (5 bases). Trimming took off 9 bases at V and 4 bases at J, with 15 bases between the two ends. The CDR3 covers 13 residues. Germline CDR1 reads MDHEN; CDR2 reads SYDVKM. CDR3 sequence reads: CASRRPGVYGYTF. In DNA, the CDR3 is TGTGCCAGTCGAAGACCGGGGGTCTATGGCTACACCTTC.

This clone was seen only once. This sequence joins TRBV30 and TRBJ2-3; TRBD1 agrees at 8 bases. CDR3 length: 14 residues. CDR1 and CDR2 from the germline V gene are GTSNPN and SVGIG (reference sequence). After removal of 3 bases from V and 0 bases from J, the junction contained 2 bases not matched to a gene. The CDR3 DNA sequence: TGTGCCTGGAGGGACAGGGCTAGCACAGATACGCAGTATTTT. Its translation is CAWRDRASTDTQYF.

The V gene is TRBV27, the J gene TRBJ1-1, with a tentative D call TRBD1 (6 bases). The germline V gene has CDR1 MNHEY and CDR2 SMNVEV (reference sequence). Trimming pared 6 bases from V and 4 bases from J, leaving 12 bases between. The CDR3 length is 13 residues. Here the CDR3 DNA reads TGTGCCAGCAGGTACAGGGATGGCACTGAAGCTTTCTTT. Residues: CASRYRDGTEAFF.

The chain recombines TRBV15 with TRBJ1-6; perhaps TRBD1 as D (6 bases). Germline V gene sequence: CDR1 LNHNV, CDR2 YYDKDF (reference sequence). Trimming took 6 bases from V and 3 from J, leaving 9 bases between them. The CDR3 is 14 amino acids. The DNA for the CDR3 is TGTGCCACCAGTGTAGGGGGCTATAATTCACCCCTCCACTTT. Translated, it gives CATSVGGYNSPLHF.

V and J are TRBV27 and TRBJ2-7; 10 bases fit TRBD2. CDR1 and CDR2 (germline): MNHEY, SMNVEV (reference sequence). The CDR3 totals 14 residues. V lost 8 bases to trimming and J lost 4 bases; unmatched junction nucleotides: 8. DNA of the CDR3: TGTGCCAGCCGCTCGGTAGCGGGAGGTTACGAGCAGTACTTC. Translated, it gives CASRSVAGGYEQYF.

This chain joins TRBV5-1 and TRBJ2-5; 7 bases map to TRBD2. Germline CDR1 reads SGHRS; CDR2 reads YFSETQ. Unmatched junction bases numbered 1, after V lost 1 base and J lost 4 bases. This CDR3 is built from 13 residues. The CDR3, as DNA: TGCGCCAGCAGCTTGAGCGGGACAGAGACCCAGTACTTC. Its translation is CASSLSGTETQYF.

This chain links TRBV19 with TRBJ2-3; TRBD1 matches 9 bases. The CDR3 has 16 amino acids. The V segment lost 6 bases and the J segment 1 base; nucleotides outside the gene matches: 8. Germline lookup yields CDR1 LNHDA and CDR2 SQIVND (reference sequence). This chain's CDR3 is CASSDRGGLGTDTQYF. CDR3 nucleotides: TGTGCCAGTAGCGACAGGGGGGGCCTGGGCACAGATACGCAGTATTTT.

The genes are TRBV18 and TRBJ1-1; the D is unclear. Germline-derived CDR1 and CDR2 are KGHSH and LQKENI. The CDR3 has 12 residues. The ends were cut back, 3 bases at V and 6 bases at J, with 8 bases in the middle. CDR3 region: CASSPAASEAFF. In DNA, the CDR3 is TGTGCCAGCTCACCTGCGGCGTCTGAAGCTTTCTTT.

The genes are TRBV11-3 and TRBJ2-1, with 8 bases aligning to TRBD1. There are 16 residues in the CDR3. Germline V CDR1 and CDR2: SGHNT, YENEEA. The ends lost 1 base at V and 2 bases at J; junction bases unmatched: 4. CDR3 protein: CASSLGGDRTYNEQFF. The CDR3 bases are TGTGCCAGCAGCTTAGGGGGGGACAGGACCTACAATGAGCAGTTCTTC.

The genes are TRBV18 and TRBJ2-2; TRBD2 agrees at 9 bases. Per germline, CDR1 KGHSH and CDR2 LQKENI. The CDR3 runs to 16 residues. V lost 3 bases and J lost 2; bases outside the gene matches: 4. CDR3 bases: TGTGCCAGCTCACCTCGACTAGCGGCCAACACCGGGGAGCTGTTTTTT. Translation: CASSPRLAANTGELFF.

This chain uses TRBV29-1 with TRBJ1-1; D possibly corresponds to TRBD1 (5 bases). Germline V gene sequence: CDR1 SQVTM, CDR2 ANQGSEA. V was cut by 5 bases and J by 3 bases, with 10 bases left in between. The CDR3 covers 12 residues. CDR3 sequence: CSVPGGDTEAFF. The CDR3 DNA follows: TGCAGCGTTCCCGGGGGGGACACTGAAGCTTTCTTT.

The CDR3: CSGLRDYGYTF. The CDR3 nucleotides are TGCAGCGGCCTACGGGACTATGGCTACACCTTC. The chain combines TRBV29-1 with TRBJ1-2, with unresolved D. The V gene lost 7 bases and the J gene lost 3 bases, with 9 bases spanning the gap. CDR3 size: 11 residues. The germline V gene has CDR1 SQVTM and CDR2 ANQGSEA.

The chain employs TRBV2 and TRBJ2-7; D may be TRBD1 (6 bases). The CDR3 contains 12 residues. V dropped 5 bases and J dropped 6 bases, with 11 bases sitting between them. Germline lookup yields CDR1 SNHLY and CDR2 FYNNEI. CDR3 nucleotides: TGTGCCAGCAGTTTAACAGGGCCCGAGCAGTACTTC. This translates into CASSLTGPEQYF.

This chain uses TRBV2 with TRBJ2-7; D is perhaps TRBD1 (6 bases). CDR1 and CDR2 from the germline V gene are SNHLY and FYNNEI. The CDR3 has 14 amino acids. Trimming removed 6 bases at V and 3 bases at J, with 15 bases between. CDR3 sequence: CASRPDRPDYEQYF. The CDR3, as DNA: TGTGCCAGCAGACCTGACAGGCCGGACTACGAGCAGTACTTC. Filled out from reference TRBV2 and TRBJ2-7, the complete variable domain reads EPEVTQTPSHQVTQMGQEVILRCVPISNHLYFYWYRQILGQKVEFLVSFYNNEISEKSEIFDDQFSVERPDGSNFTLKIRSTKLEDSAMYFCASRPDRPDYEQYFGPGTRLTVT.

The chain is built from TRBV4-2 and TRBJ2-7; 10 bases align to TRBD2. The CDR3 spans 15 residues. V shed 2 bases, J shed 1 base, and the junction held 2 bases outside the gene matches. Germline loops: CDR1 LGHNA, CDR2 YNFKEQ. The CDR3, as DNA: TGTGCCAGCAGCCAATTACTAGCGGGGTCCTACGAGCAGTACTTC. It specifies CASSQLLAGSYEQYF.

V is TRBV6-1 and J is TRBJ2-1; D possibly corresponds to TRBD1 (5 bases). CDR3 length: 16 residues. Per germline, CDR1 MNHNS and CDR2 SASEGT. V dropped 4 bases and J dropped 2 bases, with 15 bases sitting between them. This CDR3 is CASSAPPGLTYNEQFF. The CDR3 DNA sequence: TGTGCCAGCAGTGCCCCCCCAGGGCTGACCTACAATGAGCAGTTCTTC.

The chain combines TRBV19 with TRBJ2-2; a possible D gene is TRBD1 (6 bases). From germline, CDR1 is LNHDA and CDR2 SQIVND (reference sequence). V lost 8 bases to trimming and J lost 4 bases, with 17 bases between them. The CDR3 covers 15 residues. As DNA, the CDR3 is TGTGCCAGTTATAACAGGGCTCGACTCACCGGGGAGCTGTTTTTT. This codes for CASYNRARLTGELFF.

This clone turned up a few times. The rearrangement joins TRBV29-1 to TRBJ2-5; TRBD1 matches at 7 bases. The J segment lost 5 bases and the V segment lost 7 bases, leaving 16 bases of the junction unmatched. This CDR3 has 15 amino acids. Germline V gives CDR1 SQVTM, CDR2 ANQGSEA. CDR3 nucleotide sequence: TGCAGCGGACGAAGGACAGGTGGGATGGTGGAGACCCAGTACTTC. Translating gives CSGRRTGGMVETQYF. Full variable domain (missing parts from reference TRBV29-1 and TRBJ2-5): SAVISQKPSRDICQRGTSLTIQCQVDSQVTMMFWYRQQPGQSLTLIATANQGSEATYESGFVIDKFPISRPNLTFSTLTVSNMSPEDSSIYLCSGRRTGGMVETQYFGPGTRLLVL.

CDR3 bases: TGTGCCAGCTCCGCGGGACTCCTTGTTGGGCAGTTCTTC. This sequence encodes CASSAGLLVGQFF. The chain carries TRBV6-5 and TRBJ2-1; maybe TRBD2 (6 bases). Per the germline V gene, CDR1 is MNHEY and CDR2 is SVGAGI. This CDR3 is built from 13 residues. The germline V and J ends were trimmed by 8 bases and 12 bases, with 20 bases remaining between them.

CDR3: CASSGYGAGELFF. The CDR3 DNA reads as TGTGCCAGCAGTGGGTATGGAGCAGGGGAGCTGTTTTTT. The chain employs TRBV2 and TRBJ2-2; D unresolved. Germline CDR1 reads SNHLY; CDR2 reads FYNNEI. V gave up 4 bases and J gave up 8 bases, with 11 bases separating them. CDR3 length: 13 amino acids.

This chain connects TRBV7-9 to TRBJ2-3; TRBD2 aligns across 9 bases. The CDR3 is 17 amino acids. J was trimmed by 2 bases and V by 1 base; bases with no gene match: 7. Germline loops: CDR1 SEHNR, CDR2 FQNEAQ (reference sequence). This chain's CDR3 is CASSLEGAGGPTDTQYF. CDR3 DNA: TGTGCCAGCAGCTTAGAAGGAGCGGGGGGCCCCACAGATACGCAGTATTTT.

The V call is TRBV27, the J call TRBJ2-2; the D is unclear. This CDR3 is 14 amino acids long. The germline CDR1 and CDR2 sequences are MNHEY and SMNVEV (reference sequence). The V gene lost 5 bases and the J gene lost 7 bases, with 14 bases spanning the gap. In DNA form, the CDR3 reads TGTGCCAGCAGTCTAACAAGGCGCGGCGGGGAGCTGTTTTTT. It yields the protein CASSLTRRGGELFF.